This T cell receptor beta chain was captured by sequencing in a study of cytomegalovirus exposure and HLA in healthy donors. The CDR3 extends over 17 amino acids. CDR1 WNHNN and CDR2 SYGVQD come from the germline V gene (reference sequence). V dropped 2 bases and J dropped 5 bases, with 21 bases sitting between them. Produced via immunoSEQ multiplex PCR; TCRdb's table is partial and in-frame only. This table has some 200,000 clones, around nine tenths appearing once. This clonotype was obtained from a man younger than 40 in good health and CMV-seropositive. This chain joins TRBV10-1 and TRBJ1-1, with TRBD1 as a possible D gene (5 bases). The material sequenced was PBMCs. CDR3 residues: CASSEALQWQGETEAFF. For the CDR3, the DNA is TGCGCCAGCAGTGAGGCCCTCCAGTGGCAGGGAGAAACTGAAGCTTTCTTT.